The rows below give T cell receptor beta chains drawn from one sample of a study of CD8 T cells in Susac syndrome. Each CDR3 protein gets one entry after TCRdb re-called the immunoSEQ multiplex PCR reads with MiXCR. The table records some 160,000 distinct CDR3 sequences, approximately 94% of them present only once. The specimen sequenced was CD4+ T cells from PBMCs. The receptors shown here come from a human donor with Susac syndrome. Each CDR3 is given with its conserved first and last residue. The D gene is left open where the match is weak. For some rows the clone size is stated as once, few or many, or as a class when expanded; others skip it.

d_gene: -
j_gene: TRBJ2-5
abundance: -
v_gene: TRBV4-1
CDR3nt: TGCGCCAGCAGCCAAGATGGGCGGAGATTCCAAGAGACCCAGTACTTC
CDR3aa: CASSQDGRRFQETQYF

d_gene: -
j_gene: TRBJ2-7
abundance: -
v_gene: TRBV11-1
CDR3nt: TGTGCCAGCAGCAGTAACAGGGACGAGCAGTACTTC
CDR3aa: CASSSNRDEQYF

d_gene: TRBD1
j_gene: TRBJ2-7
abundance: once
v_gene: TRBV12-3/TRBV12-4
CDR3nt: TGTGCCAGCAGCCCCTCGGGACAGGGTATCGAGCAGTACTTC
CDR3aa: CASSPSGQGIEQYF

d_gene: -
j_gene: TRBJ2-2
abundance: once
v_gene: TRBV24-1
CDR3nt: TGTGCCACCAGTGAAGCAGCGGCCACGAACACCGGGGAGCTGTTTTTT
CDR3aa: CATSEAAATNTGELFF

d_gene: -
j_gene: TRBJ2-5
abundance: -
v_gene: TRBV6-5
CDR3nt: TGTGCCAGCAGTTCCCCCGGGGAAGAGACCCAGTACTTC
CDR3aa: CASSSPGEETQYF

d_gene: -
j_gene: TRBJ2-7
abundance: -
v_gene: TRBV4-2
CDR3nt: TGTGCCAGCAGCCCATTCCTAGACGGGGGAGAGCAGTACTTC
CDR3aa: CASSPFLDGGEQYF

d_gene: -
j_gene: TRBJ2-6
abundance: -
v_gene: TRBV29-1
CDR3nt: TGCAGCGTTGAGGAGGGGTCCGGGGCCAACGTCCTGACTTTC
CDR3aa: CSVEEGSGANVLTF

d_gene: TRBD2
j_gene: TRBJ2-3
abundance: -
v_gene: TRBV3-1
CDR3nt: TGTGCCAGCAGCCAGAGGACTAGCGGGGACACAGATACGCAGTATTTT
CDR3aa: CASSQRTSGDTDTQYF

d_gene: TRBD2
j_gene: TRBJ2-1
abundance: -
v_gene: TRBV28
CDR3nt: TGTGCCAGCACCTCGAGACTAGCGGACAATGAGCAGTTCTTC
CDR3aa: CASTSRLADNEQFF

d_gene: -
j_gene: TRBJ2-6
abundance: -
v_gene: TRBV4-1
CDR3nt: TGCGCCAGCAGCCAAGATCTGGGGGCCAACGTCCTGACTTTC
CDR3aa: CASSQDLGANVLTF

d_gene: -
j_gene: TRBJ2-6
abundance: -
v_gene: TRBV4-1
CDR3nt: TGCGCCAGCAGCCAAGTTACAGAAAGCTCTGGGGCCAACGTCCTGACTTTC
CDR3aa: CASSQVTESSGANVLTF

d_gene: TRBD2
j_gene: TRBJ2-7
abundance: -
v_gene: TRBV29-1
CDR3nt: TGCAGCGTTGTGGGGGGGAAAAGTTCCTCCTACGAGCAGTACTTC
CDR3aa: CSVVGGKSSSYEQYF

d_gene: -
j_gene: TRBJ1-1
abundance: -
v_gene: TRBV20-1
CDR3nt: TGCAGTGCTCAGATAGACGAAACTGCGAACACTGAAGCTTTCTTT
CDR3aa: CSAQIDETANTEAFF

d_gene: TRBD2
j_gene: TRBJ2-3
abundance: once
v_gene: TRBV20-1
CDR3nt: TGCAGTGCTAGAGTGGCGGGAGAAGGCACAGATACGCAGTATTTT
CDR3aa: CSARVAGEGTDTQYF

d_gene: -
j_gene: TRBJ2-6
abundance: -
v_gene: TRBV20-1
CDR3nt: TGCAGTGCCTCCATAGTGCCTGGGGCCAACGTCCTGACTTTC
CDR3aa: CSASIVPGANVLTF

d_gene: -
j_gene: TRBJ2-7
abundance: -
v_gene: TRBV19
CDR3nt: TGTGCCAGTAGTATTGGCGGCTACTACGAGCAGTACTTC
CDR3aa: CASSIGGYYEQYF

d_gene: -
j_gene: TRBJ1-1
abundance: once
v_gene: TRBV6-2/TRBV6-3
CDR3nt: TGTGCCAGCACCAAGACAGGGAACACTGAAGCTTTCTTT
CDR3aa: CASTKTGNTEAFF

d_gene: -
j_gene: TRBJ2-2
abundance: -
v_gene: TRBV7-9
CDR3nt: TGTGCCAGCAGCTTCGGGGTCGCCGGGGAGCTGTTTTTT
CDR3aa: CASSFGVAGELFF

d_gene: TRBD1
j_gene: TRBJ2-7
abundance: -
v_gene: TRBV27
CDR3nt: TGTGCCAGCAGCCCGACAGGGGAACACGAGCAGTACTTC
CDR3aa: CASSPTGEHEQYF

d_gene: -
j_gene: TRBJ1-1
abundance: -
v_gene: TRBV27
CDR3nt: TGTGCCAGCAGTTTTAGTCTCCCCAAGAACACTGAAGCTTTCTTT
CDR3aa: CASSFSLPKNTEAFF

d_gene: -
j_gene: TRBJ2-1
abundance: -
v_gene: TRBV20-1
CDR3nt: TGCAGTGCGGCTAGCGCGAATGAGCAGTTCTTC
CDR3aa: CSAASANEQFF

d_gene: -
j_gene: TRBJ2-6
abundance: -
v_gene: TRBV6-6
CDR3nt: TGTGCCAGCAGTACCGGGATTACGGGGGCCAACGTCCTGACTTTC
CDR3aa: CASSTGITGANVLTF

d_gene: -
j_gene: TRBJ2-5
abundance: -
v_gene: TRBV28
CDR3nt: TGTGCCAGCAGTACCTCCTGGACACCCAAAGAGACCCAGTACTTC
CDR3aa: CASSTSWTPKETQYF

d_gene: TRBD1
j_gene: TRBJ2-1
abundance: -
v_gene: TRBV3-1
CDR3nt: TGTGCCAGCAGCCAATGGGACAGGGGGCTTATAAATGAGCAGTTCTTC
CDR3aa: CASSQWDRGLINEQFF

d_gene: -
j_gene: TRBJ2-2
abundance: -
v_gene: TRBV7-3
CDR3nt: TGTGCCAGCAGCCGTACAAGCGGTCGATTAACGATCGGGGAGCTGTTTTTT
CDR3aa: CASSRTSGRLTIGELFF

d_gene: TRBD1
j_gene: TRBJ1-1
abundance: -
v_gene: TRBV29-1
CDR3nt: TGCAGCGTTGGTCCGGGACAGGGGCCCCTGAACACTGAAGCTTTCTTT
CDR3aa: CSVGPGQGPLNTEAFF

d_gene: -
j_gene: TRBJ2-1
abundance: -
v_gene: TRBV2
CDR3nt: TGTGCCAGCAGAGTTGCGTGGAGCTCCTACAATGAGCAGTTCTTC
CDR3aa: CASRVAWSSYNEQFF

d_gene: -
j_gene: TRBJ1-1
abundance: -
v_gene: TRBV6-5
CDR3nt: TGTGCCAGCAGTTACAGGGTGGAGACTGAAGCTTTCTTT
CDR3aa: CASSYRVETEAFF

d_gene: -
j_gene: TRBJ2-5
abundance: -
v_gene: TRBV24-1
CDR3nt: TGTGCCACCAGTGACAAAGAGACCCAGTACTTC
CDR3aa: CATSDKETQYF

d_gene: -
j_gene: TRBJ2-3
abundance: -
v_gene: TRBV20-1
CDR3nt: TGCAGTGCTGCCAAGTCCACAGATACGCAGTATTTT
CDR3aa: CSAAKSTDTQYF

d_gene: -
j_gene: TRBJ1-2
abundance: -
v_gene: TRBV2
CDR3nt: TGTGCCAGCACCAGGGTTGGCTACACCTTC
CDR3aa: CASTRVGYTF

d_gene: -
j_gene: TRBJ2-1
abundance: -
v_gene: TRBV18
CDR3nt: TGTGCCAGCTCACTACCCGAAATGGACCGTCGGCAGTTCTTC
CDR3aa: CASSLPEMDRRQFF

d_gene: TRBD1
j_gene: TRBJ2-7
abundance: -
v_gene: TRBV20-1
CDR3nt: TGCAGTGCAAAGAACAGGGGACGGGGCTCCTACGAGCAGTACTTC
CDR3aa: CSAKNRGRGSYEQYF

d_gene: TRBD1
j_gene: TRBJ2-1
abundance: -
v_gene: TRBV24-1
CDR3nt: TGTGCCACCAGTGAGCCCGGGACAGGCAACAATGAGCAGTTCTTC
CDR3aa: CATSEPGTGNNEQFF

d_gene: -
j_gene: TRBJ2-5
abundance: -
v_gene: TRBV9
CDR3nt: TGTGCCAGCAGCGTAGGGGGCGTTTCACAAGAGACCCAGTACTTC
CDR3aa: CASSVGGVSQETQYF

d_gene: -
j_gene: TRBJ1-3
abundance: -
v_gene: TRBV11-2
CDR3nt: TGTGCCAGCAGCTTGGCCCCCCCAAACACCATATATTTT
CDR3aa: CASSLAPPNTIYF

d_gene: -
j_gene: TRBJ1-6
abundance: -
v_gene: TRBV18
CDR3nt: TGTGCCAGCTCACCTGGGACGGGGGGTTCACCCCTCCACTTT
CDR3aa: CASSPGTGGSPLHF

d_gene: -
j_gene: TRBJ2-5
abundance: -
v_gene: TRBV11-1
CDR3nt: TGTGCCAGCAGCAGGAATGAGGGACGCGCGACCCAGTACTTC
CDR3aa: CASSRNEGRATQYF

d_gene: TRBD2
j_gene: TRBJ2-7
abundance: -
v_gene: TRBV15
CDR3nt: TGTGCCACCAGCACCGGGGGGGCAGGAGACGAGCAGTACTTC
CDR3aa: CATSTGGAGDEQYF

d_gene: -
j_gene: TRBJ1-2
abundance: -
v_gene: TRBV4-1
CDR3nt: TGCGCCAGCAGCCAAGTTGCCAGTCGGTATGGCTACACCTTC
CDR3aa: CASSQVASRYGYTF

d_gene: TRBD1
j_gene: TRBJ2-7
abundance: -
v_gene: TRBV20-1
CDR3nt: TGCAGTGCCCCCCGGGACAGGGGTTCCCACGAGCAGTACTTC
CDR3aa: CSAPRDRGSHEQYF

d_gene: -
j_gene: TRBJ1-1
abundance: -
v_gene: TRBV29-1
CDR3nt: TGCAGCGTTAGGAGGAACACTGAAGCTTTCTTT
CDR3aa: CSVRRNTEAFF

d_gene: TRBD2
j_gene: TRBJ2-7
abundance: -
v_gene: TRBV20-1
CDR3nt: TGCAGTGCTCTAGCGGGAGGGATCTCCTACGAGCAGTACTTC
CDR3aa: CSALAGGISYEQYF

d_gene: TRBD1
j_gene: TRBJ1-1
abundance: -
v_gene: TRBV3-1
CDR3nt: TGTGCCAGCCAAAGGACCCGACAGGGGGCGCGATCTGAAGCTTTCTTT
CDR3aa: CASQRTRQGARSEAFF

d_gene: -
j_gene: TRBJ1-2
abundance: -
v_gene: TRBV19
CDR3nt: TGTGCCAGTAGTATGGATACAGGGAGTTATGGCTACACCTTC
CDR3aa: CASSMDTGSYGYTF

d_gene: TRBD1
j_gene: TRBJ1-2
abundance: -
v_gene: TRBV2
CDR3nt: TGTGCCAGCGGACAGGAGGCTAACTATGGCTACACCTTC
CDR3aa: CASGQEANYGYTF

d_gene: -
j_gene: TRBJ1-2
abundance: -
v_gene: TRBV14
CDR3nt: TGTGCCAGCAGCCAAGATAGGGGGTTTTCTGGCTACACCTTC
CDR3aa: CASSQDRGFSGYTF

d_gene: TRBD1
j_gene: TRBJ2-1
abundance: -
v_gene: TRBV6-5
CDR3nt: TGTGCCAGCGGGGCAAAAAGGGGGCGGGAGCAGTTCTTC
CDR3aa: CASGAKRGREQFF

d_gene: TRBD1
j_gene: TRBJ2-1
abundance: -
v_gene: TRBV4-1
CDR3nt: TGCGCCAGCAGCCAGCCTATAAGGGGGCACAATGAGCAGTTCTTC
CDR3aa: CASSQPIRGHNEQFF

d_gene: -
j_gene: TRBJ2-1
abundance: -
v_gene: TRBV9
CDR3nt: TGTGCCAGCAGCGTAGGGGGTAGCTTCTACAATGAGCAGTTCTTC
CDR3aa: CASSVGGSFYNEQFF

d_gene: -
j_gene: TRBJ2-7
abundance: -
v_gene: TRBV11-2
CDR3nt: TGTGCCAGCAGCTTAGGGATGATCTCGGACCAGACACTCTACGAGCAGTACTTC
CDR3aa: CASSLGMISDQTLYEQYF

d_gene: -
j_gene: TRBJ1-2
abundance: -
v_gene: TRBV4-1
CDR3nt: TGCGCCAGCAGCCATCCGGGACTCTATGGCTACACCTTC
CDR3aa: CASSHPGLYGYTF

d_gene: -
j_gene: TRBJ1-1
abundance: -
v_gene: TRBV19
CDR3nt: TGTGCCAGTAGATATAAGGCAGGTCGGGACACTGAAGCTTTCTTT
CDR3aa: CASRYKAGRDTEAFF

d_gene: -
j_gene: TRBJ1-6
abundance: -
v_gene: TRBV7-9
CDR3nt: TGTGCCAGCAGCTTAGAACAGGGCAATTCACCCCTCCACTTT
CDR3aa: CASSLEQGNSPLHF

d_gene: -
j_gene: TRBJ1-5
abundance: -
v_gene: TRBV12-3/TRBV12-4
CDR3nt: TGTGCCAGCAGGTTGGACAGTAGCAATCAGCCCCAGCATTTT
CDR3aa: CASRLDSSNQPQHF

d_gene: -
j_gene: TRBJ1-1
abundance: -
v_gene: TRBV18
CDR3nt: TGTGCCAGCTCACCTCCTGGACGGGATACTGAAGCTTTCTTT
CDR3aa: CASSPPGRDTEAFF

d_gene: -
j_gene: TRBJ2-7
abundance: -
v_gene: TRBV5-1
CDR3nt: TGCGCCAGCAGGTGGGACTCAAGCTCCTACGAGCAGTACTTC
CDR3aa: CASRWDSSSYEQYF

d_gene: -
j_gene: TRBJ2-7
abundance: -
v_gene: TRBV20-1
CDR3nt: TGCAGTGCTGCCATAGCCAGGGATCCGTACGAGCAGTACTTC
CDR3aa: CSAAIARDPYEQYF

d_gene: -
j_gene: TRBJ2-6
abundance: -
v_gene: TRBV3-1
CDR3nt: TGTGCCAGCAGCCCTTCCGCCAGAAGCTCTGGGGCCAACGTCCTGACTTTC
CDR3aa: CASSPSARSSGANVLTF

d_gene: TRBD1
j_gene: TRBJ2-7
abundance: -
v_gene: TRBV7-9
CDR3nt: TGTGCCAGCAGCTTAGCCCCGACAGGGTACGAGCAGTACTTC
CDR3aa: CASSLAPTGYEQYF